These T cell receptor beta chains were read from a single sample in a study of OX40 agonist ivuxolimab in advanced cancers. Sequenced by immunoSEQ multiplex PCR; TCRdb stores in-frame clones only, minus some. The sample includes 70,000 to 75,000 clones, around 80% of them seen just once. The sample in question was CD4+ or CD8+ T cells sorted from blood, obtained in a trial of the OX40 agonist ivuxolimab. The receptors here all came from an adult with an advanced solid tumor such as melanoma, head and neck, liver or kidney cancer. CDR3s include the opening cysteine and the closing phenylalanine or tryptophan. Each record gives: CDR3 DNA, CDR3 protein, V gene, J gene, D gene, clone size. A D gene is named only where the DNA matches it firmly. Expanded clones get a size class; other rows say once, few or many, or leave the size out.

DNA: TGTGCCAGCAGTTGGGACAGGGGATTAGGAAACACCATATATTTT; CDR3: CASSWDRGLGNTIYF; V: TRBV6-6; J: TRBJ1-3; D: TRBD1; size: once
DNA: TGTGCCAGCAGCTTAGTGCGGGGGGGCACCGGGGAGCTGTTTTTT; CDR3: CASSLVRGGTGELFF; V: TRBV7-2; J: TRBJ2-2; D: TRBD2; size: once
DNA: TGCGCCAGCAGCTTTCCCGGGGAGCTGTTTTTT; CDR3: CASSFPGELFF; V: TRBV5-1; J: TRBJ2-2; D: NA; size: few
DNA: TGCGCCAGCAGCCAAGTAGGGAGCAATCAGCCCCAGCATTTT; CDR3: CASSQVGSNQPQHF; V: TRBV4-1; J: TRBJ1-5; D: NA; size: NA
DNA: TGTGCCAGCAGCTTGGACGGGTCAGAGACCCAGTACTTC; CDR3: CASSLDGSETQYF; V: TRBV7-2; J: TRBJ2-5; D: NA; size: NA
DNA: TGTGCCAGCTCAACCTGGACAGGGGTCGATACGCAGTATTTT; CDR3: CASSTWTGVDTQYF; V: TRBV18; J: TRBJ2-3; D: TRBD1; size: NA
DNA: TGTGCCAGCAGCCAGGGACTAGCGGGGTTCGAGACCCAGTACTTC; CDR3: CASSQGLAGFETQYF; V: TRBV7-9; J: TRBJ2-5; D: TRBD2; size: NA
DNA: TGTGCCACAGCGGGAAGGACTTACGAGCAGTACTTC; CDR3: CATAGRTYEQYF; V: TRBV2; J: TRBJ2-7; D: TRBD2; size: medium-sized
DNA: TGTGCCATCAGGAAACAGGGAGGGACTGAAGCTTTCTTT; CDR3: CAIRKQGGTEAFF; V: TRBV10-3; J: TRBJ1-1; D: NA; size: few
DNA: TGCGCCAGCAGTCAATCTAAATCAGCGGACTACTACGAGCAGTACTTC; CDR3: CASSQSKSADYYEQYF; V: TRBV23-1; J: TRBJ2-7; D: NA; size: NA
DNA: TGTGCCAGCAGTGTGTCCCAGAACACCGGGGAGCTGTTTTTT; CDR3: CASSVSQNTGELFF; V: TRBV6-1; J: TRBJ2-2; D: NA; size: NA
DNA: TGTGCCAGCAGCTTCCGGCGGGCTAGCGGCTACAATGAGCAGTTCTTC; CDR3: CASSFRRASGYNEQFF; V: TRBV7-2; J: TRBJ2-1; D: TRBD2; size: once
DNA: TGTGCCAGCTCGTCGGGGGGACAAGAGACCCAGTACTTC; CDR3: CASSSGGQETQYF; V: TRBV18; J: TRBJ2-5; D: TRBD2; size: NA
DNA: TGTGCCAGCAGCTTGTTTTCAGGGGCAGTCGAGCAGTACTTC; CDR3: CASSLFSGAVEQYF; V: TRBV5-4; J: TRBJ2-7; D: NA; size: NA
DNA: TGTGCCAGCAGCTTAGGGGAAAGCTATGGCTACACCTTC; CDR3: CASSLGESYGYTF; V: TRBV7-2; J: TRBJ1-2; D: NA; size: NA
DNA: TGTGCCAGCAGCCAAGATCTGACAGTCCGCTCTGGAAACACCATATATTTT; CDR3: CASSQDLTVRSGNTIYF; V: TRBV5-4; J: TRBJ1-3; D: NA; size: NA
DNA: TGTGCCAGCAGCAAAAGGACAAGCGATGAGCAGTTCTTC; CDR3: CASSKRTSDEQFF; V: TRBV7-9; J: TRBJ2-1; D: NA; size: NA
DNA: TGTGCCAGCTCACCAGGGACACTCCAGCCCCAGCATTTT; CDR3: CASSPGTLQPQHF; V: TRBV18; J: TRBJ1-5; D: NA; size: NA
DNA: TGTGCTAGTGGTTTGGGAAAAGAGACCCAGTACTTC; CDR3: CASGLGKETQYF; V: TRBV12-5; J: TRBJ2-5; D: NA; size: NA
DNA: TGTGCCAGCTCACCGGGCCTCCTCACCGGGGAGCTGTTTTTT; CDR3: CASSPGLLTGELFF; V: TRBV18; J: TRBJ2-2; D: NA; size: NA
DNA: TGCGCCAGCAGCCAAGGGCTAGCGAGCTCCTACGAGCAGTACTTC; CDR3: CASSQGLASSYEQYF; V: TRBV4-3; J: TRBJ2-7; D: NA; size: NA
DNA: TGTGCCACCAGCAGAGCCCCCGGGGCCCAGCATTTT; CDR3: CATSRAPGAQHF; V: TRBV15; J: TRBJ1-5; D: NA; size: NA
DNA: TGTGCCAGCTGTCCCCCGGTCGCCGACTATGGCTACACCTTC; CDR3: CASCPPVADYGYTF; V: TRBV6-6; J: TRBJ1-2; D: NA; size: NA
DNA: TGTGCCAGTACCGTCCCTTCTCTCAGCGAGGGCGGTAATTCACCCCTCCACTTT; CDR3: CASTVPSLSEGGNSPLHF; V: TRBV19; J: TRBJ1-6; D: NA; size: NA
DNA: TGTGCCAGCAGCCCAGGACAGGGGACGAACACCGGGGAGCTGTTTTTT; CDR3: CASSPGQGTNTGELFF; V: TRBV7-9; J: TRBJ2-2; D: TRBD1; size: NA
DNA: TGTGCCAGCAGCTATAGGACAGGGAATGAAAAACTGTTTTTT; CDR3: CASSYRTGNEKLFF; V: TRBV2; J: TRBJ1-4; D: TRBD1; size: NA
DNA: TGTGCCAGCAGCATCCGGGACATCAATCAGCCCCAGCATTTT; CDR3: CASSIRDINQPQHF; V: TRBV7-2; J: TRBJ1-5; D: NA; size: NA
DNA: TGTGCCAGCAGCATCATTCCGGGACAGGGAATCGGCACAGATACGCAGTATTTT; CDR3: CASSIIPGQGIGTDTQYF; V: TRBV13; J: TRBJ2-3; D: TRBD1; size: NA
DNA: TGTGCCAGCAGTGAAGGGACAGGGTATGGCTACACCTTC; CDR3: CASSEGTGYGYTF; V: TRBV2; J: TRBJ1-2; D: TRBD1; size: NA
DNA: TGCGCCAGCAGCTCGCTAGGCCGGGAGGGCACCCAGTACTTC; CDR3: CASSSLGREGTQYF; V: TRBV5-1; J: TRBJ2-5; D: TRBD2; size: NA
DNA: TGTGCTAGCAGCCTCAGCGTCGGGGGCTTTGGGGAGACCCAGTACTTC; CDR3: CASSLSVGGFGETQYF; V: TRBV7-7; J: TRBJ2-5; D: NA; size: NA
DNA: TGTGCCAGCAGTCCCGGGACAGTGAACTATGGCTACACCTTC; CDR3: CASSPGTVNYGYTF; V: TRBV7-2; J: TRBJ1-2; D: TRBD1; size: NA
DNA: TGTGCCAGCAGTTACGGGACAGGGGTTGGCAATCAGCCCCAGCATTTT; CDR3: CASSYGTGVGNQPQHF; V: TRBV6-6; J: TRBJ1-5; D: TRBD1; size: NA
DNA: TGTGCCAGTAGTTATTACATGAACACTGAAGCTTTCTTT; CDR3: CASSYYMNTEAFF; V: TRBV19; J: TRBJ1-1; D: NA; size: NA
DNA: TGCAGCGTTGATTTGAGGTCTGTCTATGGCTACACCTTC; CDR3: CSVDLRSVYGYTF; V: TRBV29-1; J: TRBJ1-2; D: NA; size: once
DNA: TGTGCCAGCAGCCCGAGGACAGTTCGAAGCGCTTACAATGAGCAGTTCTTC; CDR3: CASSPRTVRSAYNEQFF; V: TRBV11-2; J: TRBJ2-1; D: NA; size: NA
DNA: TGCGCCAGCAGCTTGGGGCGGGGAGAGACCCAGTACTTC; CDR3: CASSLGRGETQYF; V: TRBV5-1; J: TRBJ2-5; D: NA; size: NA
DNA: TGTGCCAGCAGCTTAGCAAGAGGGTTGGCAGATACGCAGTATTTT; CDR3: CASSLARGLADTQYF; V: TRBV7-9; J: TRBJ2-3; D: NA; size: once
DNA: TGTGCCAGCAGCTCGGACGACAGGTGGACTGAAGCTTTCTTT; CDR3: CASSSDDRWTEAFF; V: TRBV5-4; J: TRBJ1-1; D: NA; size: NA
DNA: TGTGCCAGTACCGGGGGGGCCCGGGAGCAGTACTTC; CDR3: CASTGGAREQYF; V: TRBV19; J: TRBJ2-7; D: TRBD2; size: NA
DNA: TGTGCCAGCAGTTACTCGATAGGGCCGGACACTGAAGCTTTCTTT; CDR3: CASSYSIGPDTEAFF; V: TRBV6-5; J: TRBJ1-1; D: NA; size: NA
DNA: TGTGCCAGCAGCTTCTCTAGCGGGGTCGGCTCACTGAACACCGGGGAGCTGTTTTTT; CDR3: CASSFSSGVGSLNTGELFF; V: TRBV11-3; J: TRBJ2-2; D: TRBD2; size: NA
DNA: TGTGCCAGCAGCTCGGCAGGGAAAGAAGCTTTCTTT; CDR3: CASSSAGKEAFF; V: TRBV11-2; J: TRBJ1-1; D: NA; size: NA
DNA: TGTGCCAGCATCCTGGGACTAGCCTTAGAGACCCAGTACTTC; CDR3: CASILGLALETQYF; V: TRBV6-5; J: TRBJ2-5; D: TRBD2; size: NA
DNA: TGTGCCAGCAGTTCCCAGGGATGGAGAAATCAGCCCCAGCATTTT; CDR3: CASSSQGWRNQPQHF; V: TRBV6-5; J: TRBJ1-5; D: NA; size: NA
DNA: TGTGCCACCAGCAGGGGGGAGGTTTTTGGGACCGAAGCTTTCTTT; CDR3: CATSRGEVFGTEAFF; V: TRBV15; J: TRBJ1-1; D: NA; size: NA
DNA: TGTGCCAGCAGCGTAGGGACGGTAGATCAGCCCCAGCATTTT; CDR3: CASSVGTVDQPQHF; V: TRBV9; J: TRBJ1-5; D: NA; size: few
DNA: TGTGCCAGCAGCTTGGTCACGGGGGGGCCCCGCCAAGAGACCCAGTACTTC; CDR3: CASSLVTGGPRQETQYF; V: TRBV5-8; J: TRBJ2-5; D: TRBD2; size: NA
DNA: TGTGCCAGCAGCTTATTCCCCTTCGGCCGGACAAATGAAAAACTGTTTTTT; CDR3: CASSLFPFGRTNEKLFF; V: TRBV7-2; J: TRBJ1-4; D: NA; size: NA
DNA: TGTGCCAGCAGCCGCCGACAGGTTAACTCTGGAAACACCATATATTTT; CDR3: CASSRRQVNSGNTIYF; V: TRBV7-8; J: TRBJ1-3; D: NA; size: NA